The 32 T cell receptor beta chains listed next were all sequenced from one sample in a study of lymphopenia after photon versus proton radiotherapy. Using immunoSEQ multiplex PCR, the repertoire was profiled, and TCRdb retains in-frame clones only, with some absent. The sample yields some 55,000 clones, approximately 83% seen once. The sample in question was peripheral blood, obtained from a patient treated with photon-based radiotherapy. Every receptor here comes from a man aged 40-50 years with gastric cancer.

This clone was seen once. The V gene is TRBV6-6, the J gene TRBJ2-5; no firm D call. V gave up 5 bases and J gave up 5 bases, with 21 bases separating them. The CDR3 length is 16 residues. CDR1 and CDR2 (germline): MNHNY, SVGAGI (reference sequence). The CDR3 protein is CASSPSVGLLGETQYF. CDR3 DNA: TGTGCCAGCAGTCCGTCGGTCGGCCTCCTCGGTGAGACCCAGTACTTC.

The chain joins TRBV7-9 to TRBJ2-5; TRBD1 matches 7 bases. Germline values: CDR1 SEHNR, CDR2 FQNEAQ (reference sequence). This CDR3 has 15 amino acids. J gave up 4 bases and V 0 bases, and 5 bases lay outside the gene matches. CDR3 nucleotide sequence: TGTGCCAGCAGCTTAGCTGAGGGGGCGGGAGAGACCCAGTACTTC. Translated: CASSLAEGAGETQYF.

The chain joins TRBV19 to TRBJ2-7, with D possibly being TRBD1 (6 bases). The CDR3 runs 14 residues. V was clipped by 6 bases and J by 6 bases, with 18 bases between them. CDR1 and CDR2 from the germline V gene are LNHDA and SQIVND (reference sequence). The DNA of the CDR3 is TGTGCCAGTAGACCCTCAGGCAGGGGTGCCGAGCAGTACTTC. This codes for CASRPSGRGAEQYF.

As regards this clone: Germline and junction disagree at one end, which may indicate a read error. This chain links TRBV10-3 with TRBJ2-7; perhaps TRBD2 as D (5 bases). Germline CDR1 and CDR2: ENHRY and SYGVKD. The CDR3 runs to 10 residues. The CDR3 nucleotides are TGTGCCATCAATCTTAATCCCCGGGGCTTC. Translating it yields CAINLNPRGF.

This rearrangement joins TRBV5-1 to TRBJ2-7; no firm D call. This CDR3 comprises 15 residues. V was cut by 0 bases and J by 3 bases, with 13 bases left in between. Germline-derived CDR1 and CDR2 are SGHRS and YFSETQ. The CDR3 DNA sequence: TGCGCCAGCAGCTTGGGGTCCCTGGAAAACTACGAGCAGTACTTC. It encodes CASSLGSLENYEQYF.

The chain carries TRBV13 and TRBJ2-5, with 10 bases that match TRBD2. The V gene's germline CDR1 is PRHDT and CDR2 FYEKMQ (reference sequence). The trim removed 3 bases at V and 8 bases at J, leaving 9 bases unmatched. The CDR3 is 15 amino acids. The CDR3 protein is CASSFSGGPPETQYF. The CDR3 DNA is TGTGCCAGCAGCTTTAGCGGGGGGCCTCCTGAAACCCAGTACTTC.

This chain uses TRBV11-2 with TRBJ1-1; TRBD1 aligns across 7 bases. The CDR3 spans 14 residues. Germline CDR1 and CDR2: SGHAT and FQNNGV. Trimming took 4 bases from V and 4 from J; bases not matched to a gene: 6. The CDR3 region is CASSSQGGVTEAFF. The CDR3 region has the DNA TGTGCCAGCAGCTCTCAGGGGGGCGTCACTGAAGCTTTCTTT.

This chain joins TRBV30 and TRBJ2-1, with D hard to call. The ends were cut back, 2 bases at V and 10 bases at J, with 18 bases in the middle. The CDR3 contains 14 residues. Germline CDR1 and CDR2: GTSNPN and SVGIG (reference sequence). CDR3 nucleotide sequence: TGTGCCTGGAGTAAAGGGCTTTTCTCCGGGGAGCAGTTCTTC. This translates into CAWSKGLFSGEQFF.

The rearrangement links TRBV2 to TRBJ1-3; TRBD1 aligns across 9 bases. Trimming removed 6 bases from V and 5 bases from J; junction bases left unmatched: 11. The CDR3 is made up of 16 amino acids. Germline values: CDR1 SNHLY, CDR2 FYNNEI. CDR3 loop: CASSPDRGAGRNTIYF. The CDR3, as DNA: TGTGCCAGCAGCCCGGACAGGGGTGCCGGAAGAAACACCATATATTTT.

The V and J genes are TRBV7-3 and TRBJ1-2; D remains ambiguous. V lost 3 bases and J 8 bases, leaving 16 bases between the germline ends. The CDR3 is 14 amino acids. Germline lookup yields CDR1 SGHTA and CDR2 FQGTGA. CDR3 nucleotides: TGTGCCAGCAGCTTTAATTCGGAGGTTTTCGGCTACACCTTC. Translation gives CASSFNSEVFGYTF.

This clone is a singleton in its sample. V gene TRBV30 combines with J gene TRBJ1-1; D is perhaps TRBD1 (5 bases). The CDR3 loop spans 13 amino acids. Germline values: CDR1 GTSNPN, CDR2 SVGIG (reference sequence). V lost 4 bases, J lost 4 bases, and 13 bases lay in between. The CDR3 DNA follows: TGTGCCTGGACAGGGAGTAGGGGCACTGAAGCTTTCTTT. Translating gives CAWTGSRGTEAFF.

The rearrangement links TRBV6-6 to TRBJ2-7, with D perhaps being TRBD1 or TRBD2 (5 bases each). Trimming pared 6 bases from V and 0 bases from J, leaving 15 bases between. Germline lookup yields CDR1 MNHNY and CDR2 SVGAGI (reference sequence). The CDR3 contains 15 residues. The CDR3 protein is CASRPGTGSSYEQYF. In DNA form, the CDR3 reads TGTGCCAGCAGACCCGGGACGGGCAGCTCCTACGAGCAGTACTTC.

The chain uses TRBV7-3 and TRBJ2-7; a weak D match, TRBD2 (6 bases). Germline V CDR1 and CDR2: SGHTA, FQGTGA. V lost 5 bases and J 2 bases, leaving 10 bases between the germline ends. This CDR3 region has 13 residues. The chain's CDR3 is CASSRGFPYEQYF. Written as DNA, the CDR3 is TGTGCCAGCAGCCGGGGGTTCCCCTACGAGCAGTACTTC.

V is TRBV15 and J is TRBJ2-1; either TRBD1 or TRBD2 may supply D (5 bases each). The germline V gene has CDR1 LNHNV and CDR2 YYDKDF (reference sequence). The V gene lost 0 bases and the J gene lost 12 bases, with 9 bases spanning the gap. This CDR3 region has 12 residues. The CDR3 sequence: CATSRDQGVQFF. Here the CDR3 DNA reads TGTGCCACCAGCAGAGACCAGGGAGTGCAGTTCTTC. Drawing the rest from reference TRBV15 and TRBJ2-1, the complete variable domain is DAMVIQNPRYQVTQFGKPVTLSCSQTLNHNVMYWYQQKSSQAPKLLFHYYDKDFNNEADTPDNFQSRRPNTSFCFLDIRSPGLGDTAMYLCATSRDQGVQFFGPGTRLTVL.

This chain's CDR3 is CASSIGNRGQETQYF. The CDR3 DNA follows: TGTGCCAGTAGTATAGGGAACAGGGGCCAAGAGACCCAGTACTTC. The rearrangement uses TRBV19 and TRBJ2-5; 7 bases line up with TRBD1. Germline V gene sequence: CDR1 LNHDA, CDR2 SQIVND (reference sequence). This CDR3 is built from 15 residues. V was clipped by 1 base and J by 1 base; unmatched bases: 3.

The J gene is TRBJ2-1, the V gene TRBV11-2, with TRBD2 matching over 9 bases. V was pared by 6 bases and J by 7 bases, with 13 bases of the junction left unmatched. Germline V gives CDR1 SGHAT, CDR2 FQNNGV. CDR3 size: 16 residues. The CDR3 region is CASRPGASGGLNEQFF. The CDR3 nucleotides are TGTGCCAGCAGGCCTGGAGCCAGCGGGGGGCTAAATGAGCAGTTCTTC.

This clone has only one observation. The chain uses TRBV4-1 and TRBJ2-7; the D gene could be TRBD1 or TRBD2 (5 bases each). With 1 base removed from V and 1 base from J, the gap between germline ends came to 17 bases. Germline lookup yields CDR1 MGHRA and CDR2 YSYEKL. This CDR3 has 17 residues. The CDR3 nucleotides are TGCGCCAGCAGCCAAGTGCTAACTCGGGGCGGGTCCTACGAGCAGTACTTC. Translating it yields CASSQVLTRGGSYEQYF.

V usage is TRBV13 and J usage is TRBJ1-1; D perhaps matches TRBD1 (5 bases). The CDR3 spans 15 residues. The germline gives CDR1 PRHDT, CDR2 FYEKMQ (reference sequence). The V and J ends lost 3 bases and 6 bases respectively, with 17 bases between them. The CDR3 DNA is TGTGCCAGCAGCTTTCAGGGTAGAGCGGTGTCTGAAGCTTTCTTT. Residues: CASSFQGRAVSEAFF.

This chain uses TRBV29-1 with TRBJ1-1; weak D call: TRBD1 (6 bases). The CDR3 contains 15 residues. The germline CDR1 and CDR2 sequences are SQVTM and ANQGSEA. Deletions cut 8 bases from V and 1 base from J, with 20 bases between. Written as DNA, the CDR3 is TGCAGCTCAACCGAGCCTACAGGGCGGAACACTGAAGCTTTCTTT. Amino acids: CSSTEPTGRNTEAFF.

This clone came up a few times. The CDR3, as DNA: TGTGCCACCAGAGGACCGGGACAGGGTAGGGATACGCAGTATTTT. Amino acid sequence: CATRGPGQGRDTQYF. The genes are TRBV15 and TRBJ2-3; 9 bases agree with TRBD1. V shed 6 bases, J shed 6 bases, and the junction held 10 bases outside the gene matches. CDR1 and CDR2 (germline): LNHNV, YYDKDF (reference sequence). The CDR3 sequence is 15 residues long.

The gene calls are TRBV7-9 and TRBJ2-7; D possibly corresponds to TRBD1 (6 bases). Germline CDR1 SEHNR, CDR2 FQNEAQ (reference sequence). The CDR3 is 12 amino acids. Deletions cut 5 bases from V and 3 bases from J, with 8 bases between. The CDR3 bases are TGTGCCAGCAGCCTACAGGGCTACGAGCAGTACTTC. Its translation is CASSLQGYEQYF.

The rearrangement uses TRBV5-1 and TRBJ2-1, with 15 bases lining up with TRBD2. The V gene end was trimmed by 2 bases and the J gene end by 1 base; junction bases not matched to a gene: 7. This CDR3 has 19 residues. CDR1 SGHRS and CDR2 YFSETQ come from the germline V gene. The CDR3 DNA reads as TGCGCCAGCAGCTTAAACCCGGGACTAGCGGGGGGATCCTACAATGAGCAGTTCTTC. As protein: CASSLNPGLAGGSYNEQFF.

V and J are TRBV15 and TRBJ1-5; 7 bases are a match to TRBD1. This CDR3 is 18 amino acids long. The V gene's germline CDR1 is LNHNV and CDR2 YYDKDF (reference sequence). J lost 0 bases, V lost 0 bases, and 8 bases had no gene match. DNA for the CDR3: TGTGCCACCAGCAGAGAATCTAACACAGGGGATAGCAATCAGCCCCAGCATTTT. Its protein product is CATSRESNTGDSNQPQHF.

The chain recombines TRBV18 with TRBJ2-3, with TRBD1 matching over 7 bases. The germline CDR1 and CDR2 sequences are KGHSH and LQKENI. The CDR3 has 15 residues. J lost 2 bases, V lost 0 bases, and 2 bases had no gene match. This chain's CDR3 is CASSPPGTVTDTQYF. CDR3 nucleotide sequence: TGTGCCAGCTCACCACCGGGGACAGTCACAGATACGCAGTATTTT.

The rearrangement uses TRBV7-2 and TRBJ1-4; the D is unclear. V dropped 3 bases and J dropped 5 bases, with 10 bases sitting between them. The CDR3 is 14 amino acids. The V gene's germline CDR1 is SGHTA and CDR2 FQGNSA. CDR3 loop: CASSFRHTNEKLFF. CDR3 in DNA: TGTGCCAGCAGCTTCCGACACACAAATGAAAAACTGTTTTTT.

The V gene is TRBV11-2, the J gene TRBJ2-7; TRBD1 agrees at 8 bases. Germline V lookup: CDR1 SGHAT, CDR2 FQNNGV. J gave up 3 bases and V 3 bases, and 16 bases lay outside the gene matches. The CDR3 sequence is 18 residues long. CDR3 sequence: CASSFLQGASRSGYEQYF. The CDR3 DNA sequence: TGTGCCAGCAGCTTTCTGCAGGGGGCCTCACGGAGTGGCTACGAGCAGTACTTC.

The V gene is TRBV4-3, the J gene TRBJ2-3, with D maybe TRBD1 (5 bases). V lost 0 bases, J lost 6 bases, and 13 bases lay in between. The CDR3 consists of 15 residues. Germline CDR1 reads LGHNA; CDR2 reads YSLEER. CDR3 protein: CASSQESRVGDTQYF. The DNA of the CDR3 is TGCGCCAGCAGCCAAGAAAGCAGGGTAGGGGATACGCAGTATTTT.

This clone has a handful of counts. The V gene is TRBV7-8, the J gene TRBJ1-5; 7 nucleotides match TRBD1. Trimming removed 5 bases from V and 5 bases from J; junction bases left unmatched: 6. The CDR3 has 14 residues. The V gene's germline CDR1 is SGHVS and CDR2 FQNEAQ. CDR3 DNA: TGTGCCAGCAGCGGAGACAGGGAGGATCAGCCCCAGCATTTT. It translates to CASSGDREDQPQHF. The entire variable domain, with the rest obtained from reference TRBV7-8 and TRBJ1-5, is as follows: GAGVSQSPRYKVAKRGQDVALRCDPISGHVSLFWYQQALGQGPEFLTYFQNEAQLDKSGLPSDRFFAERPEGSVSTLKIQRTQQEDSAVYLCASSGDREDQPQHFGDGTRLSIL.

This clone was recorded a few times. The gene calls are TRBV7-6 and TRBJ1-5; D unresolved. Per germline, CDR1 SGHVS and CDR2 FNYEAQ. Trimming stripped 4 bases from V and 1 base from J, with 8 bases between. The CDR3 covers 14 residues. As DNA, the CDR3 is TGTGCCAGCAGCTCCGACGTAAGCAATCAGCCCCAGCATTTT. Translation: CASSSDVSNQPQHF.

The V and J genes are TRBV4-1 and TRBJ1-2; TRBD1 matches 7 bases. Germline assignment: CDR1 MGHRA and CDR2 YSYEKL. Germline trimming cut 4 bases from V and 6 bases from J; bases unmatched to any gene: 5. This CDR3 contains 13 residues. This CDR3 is CASSLGQIDGYTF. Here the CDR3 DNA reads TGCGCCAGCAGCCTGGGACAGATAGATGGCTACACCTTC.

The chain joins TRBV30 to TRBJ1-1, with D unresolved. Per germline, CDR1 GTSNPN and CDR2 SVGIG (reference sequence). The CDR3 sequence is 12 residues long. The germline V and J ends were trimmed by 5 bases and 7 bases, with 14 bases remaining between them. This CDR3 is CAWAGSEGEAFF. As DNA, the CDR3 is TGTGCCTGGGCTGGGTCGGAAGGTGAAGCTTTCTTT.

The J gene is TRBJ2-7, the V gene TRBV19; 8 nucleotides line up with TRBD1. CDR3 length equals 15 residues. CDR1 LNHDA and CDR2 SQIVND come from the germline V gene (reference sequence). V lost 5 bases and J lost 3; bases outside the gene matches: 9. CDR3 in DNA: TGTGCCAGTAGTCCTACTGGGGACAGGAACTACGAGCAGTACTTC. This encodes CASSPTGDRNYEQYF.